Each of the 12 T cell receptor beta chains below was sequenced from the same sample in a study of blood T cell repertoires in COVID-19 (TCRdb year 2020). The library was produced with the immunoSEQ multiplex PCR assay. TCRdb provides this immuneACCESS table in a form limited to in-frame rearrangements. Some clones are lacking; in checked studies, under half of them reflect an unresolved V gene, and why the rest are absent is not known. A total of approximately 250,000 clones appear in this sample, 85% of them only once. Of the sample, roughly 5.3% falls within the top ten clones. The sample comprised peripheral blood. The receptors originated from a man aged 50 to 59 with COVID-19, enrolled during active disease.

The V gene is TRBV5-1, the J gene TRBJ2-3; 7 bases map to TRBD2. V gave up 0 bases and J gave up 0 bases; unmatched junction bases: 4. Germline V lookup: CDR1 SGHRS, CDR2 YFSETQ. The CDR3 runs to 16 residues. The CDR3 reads CASSLEWGGSTDTQYF. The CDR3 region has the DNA TGCGCCAGCAGCTTGGAATGGGGGGGTAGCACAGATACGCAGTATTTT.

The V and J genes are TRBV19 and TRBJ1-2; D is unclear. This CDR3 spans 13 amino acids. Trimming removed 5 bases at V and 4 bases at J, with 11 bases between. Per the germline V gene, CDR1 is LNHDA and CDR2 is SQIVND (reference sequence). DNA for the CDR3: TGTGCCAGTAGTGAAAGGAGTTTCTATGGCTACACCTTC. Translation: CASSERSFYGYTF. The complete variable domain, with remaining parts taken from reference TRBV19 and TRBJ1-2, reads DGGITQSPKYLFRKEGQNVTLSCEQNLNHDAMYWYRQDPGQGLRLIYYSQIVNDFQKGDIAEGYSVSREKKESFPLTVTSAQKNPTAFYLCASSERSFYGYTFGSGTRLTVV.

CDR3 sequence reads: CAYSRRGYEQYF. The CDR3 DNA is TGTGCCTACTCTCGACGAGGGTACGAGCAGTACTTC. The V call is TRBV30, the J call TRBJ2-7, with D possibly TRBD2 on 5 matching bases. Germline lookup yields CDR1 GTSNPN and CDR2 SVGIG (reference sequence). The CDR3 is 12 amino acids. Deletions cut 7 bases from V and 4 bases from J, with 14 bases between.

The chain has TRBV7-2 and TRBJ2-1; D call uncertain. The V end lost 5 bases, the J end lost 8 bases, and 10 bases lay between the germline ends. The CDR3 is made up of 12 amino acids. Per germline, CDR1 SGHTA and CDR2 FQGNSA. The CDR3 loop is CASSPSRDEQFF. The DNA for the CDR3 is TGTGCCAGCAGCCCGAGTCGCGATGAGCAGTTCTTC. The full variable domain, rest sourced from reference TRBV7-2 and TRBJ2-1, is GAGVSQSPSNKVTEKGKDVELRCDPISGHTALYWYRQSLGQGLEFLIYFQGNSAPDKSGLPSDRFSAERTGGSVSTLTIQRTQQEDSAVYLCASSPSRDEQFFGPGTRLTVL.

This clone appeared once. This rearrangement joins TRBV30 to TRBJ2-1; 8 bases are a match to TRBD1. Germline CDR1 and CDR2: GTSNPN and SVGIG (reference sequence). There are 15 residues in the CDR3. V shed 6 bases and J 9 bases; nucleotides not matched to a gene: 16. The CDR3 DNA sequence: TGTGCCTGCAAGAGCCGGGACAGGCAATTCGGTGAGCAGTTCTTC. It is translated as CACKSRDRQFGEQFF. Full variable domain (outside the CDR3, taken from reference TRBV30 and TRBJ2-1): SQTIHQWPATLVQPVGSPLSLECTVEGTSNPNLYWYRQAAGRGLQLLFYSVGIGQISSEVPQNLSASRPQDRQFILSSKKLLLSDSGFYLCACKSRDRQFGEQFFGPGTRLTVL.

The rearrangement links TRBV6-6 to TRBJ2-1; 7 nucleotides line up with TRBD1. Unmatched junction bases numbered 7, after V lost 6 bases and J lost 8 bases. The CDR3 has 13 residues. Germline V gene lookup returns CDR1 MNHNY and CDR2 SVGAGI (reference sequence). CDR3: CASSYRGGYEQFF. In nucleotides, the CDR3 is TGTGCCAGCAGCTACAGGGGTGGGTATGAGCAGTTCTTC.

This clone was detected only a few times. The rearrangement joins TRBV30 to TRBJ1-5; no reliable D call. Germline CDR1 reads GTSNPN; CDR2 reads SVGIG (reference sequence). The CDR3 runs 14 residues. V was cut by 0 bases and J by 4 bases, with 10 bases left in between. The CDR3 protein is CAWSVTRVNQPQHF. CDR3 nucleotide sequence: TGTGCCTGGAGTGTAACGCGGGTTAATCAGCCCCAGCATTTT.

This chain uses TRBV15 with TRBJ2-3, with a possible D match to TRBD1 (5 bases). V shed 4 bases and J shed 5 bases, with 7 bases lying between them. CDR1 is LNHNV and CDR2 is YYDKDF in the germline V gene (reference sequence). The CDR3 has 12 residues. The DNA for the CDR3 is TGTGCCACCAGCACCAGGGAAGATACGCAGTATTTT. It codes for CATSTREDTQYF.

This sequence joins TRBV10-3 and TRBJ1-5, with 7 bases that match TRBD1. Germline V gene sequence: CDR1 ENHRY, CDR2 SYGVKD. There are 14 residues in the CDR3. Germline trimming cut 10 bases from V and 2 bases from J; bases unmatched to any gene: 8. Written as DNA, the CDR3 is TGTGCCACCGAGACAGGGTTGGGCAATCAGCCCCAGCATTTT. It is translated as CATETGLGNQPQHF.

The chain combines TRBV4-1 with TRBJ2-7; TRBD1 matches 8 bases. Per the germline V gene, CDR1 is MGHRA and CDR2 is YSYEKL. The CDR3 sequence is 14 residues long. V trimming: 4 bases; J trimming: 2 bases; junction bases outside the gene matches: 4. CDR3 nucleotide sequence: TGCGCCAGCAGCCCTTGGGACAGGCCCTACGAGCAGTACTTC. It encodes CASSPWDRPYEQYF.

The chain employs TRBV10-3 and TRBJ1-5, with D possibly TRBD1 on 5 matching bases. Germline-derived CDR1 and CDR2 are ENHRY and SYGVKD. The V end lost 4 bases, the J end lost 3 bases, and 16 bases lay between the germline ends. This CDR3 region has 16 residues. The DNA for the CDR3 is TGTGCCATCAGTGCATACTCAGGAGGGGACAATCAGCCCCAGCATTTT. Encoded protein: CAISAYSGGDNQPQHF.

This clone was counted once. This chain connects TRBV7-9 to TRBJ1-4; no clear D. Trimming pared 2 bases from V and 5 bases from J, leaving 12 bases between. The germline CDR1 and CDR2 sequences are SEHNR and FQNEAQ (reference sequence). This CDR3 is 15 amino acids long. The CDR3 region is CASSLFGEENEKLFF. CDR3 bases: TGTGCCAGCAGCTTATTTGGCGAGGAGAATGAAAAACTGTTTTTT. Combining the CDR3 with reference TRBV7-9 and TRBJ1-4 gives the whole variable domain DTGVSQNPRHKITKRGQNVTFRCDPISEHNRLYWYRQTLGQGPEFLTYFQNEAQLEKSRLLSDRFSAERPKGSFSTLEIQRTEQGDSAMYLCASSLFGEENEKLFFGSGTQLSVL.